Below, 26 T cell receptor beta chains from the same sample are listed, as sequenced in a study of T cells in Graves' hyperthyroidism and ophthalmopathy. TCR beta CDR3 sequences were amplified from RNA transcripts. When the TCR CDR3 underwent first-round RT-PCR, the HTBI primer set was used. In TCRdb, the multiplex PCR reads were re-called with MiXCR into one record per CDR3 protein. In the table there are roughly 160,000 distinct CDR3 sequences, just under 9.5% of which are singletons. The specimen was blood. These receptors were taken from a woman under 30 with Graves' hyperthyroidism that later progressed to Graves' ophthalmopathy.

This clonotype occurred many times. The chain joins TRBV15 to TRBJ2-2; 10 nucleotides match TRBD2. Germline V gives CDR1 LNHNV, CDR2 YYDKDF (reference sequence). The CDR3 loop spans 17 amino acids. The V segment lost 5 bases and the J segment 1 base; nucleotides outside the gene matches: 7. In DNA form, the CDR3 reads TGTGCCACCAGCTCCTCTAGCGGGGGATGGAACACCGGGGAGCTGTTTTTT. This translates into CATSSSSGGWNTGELFF.

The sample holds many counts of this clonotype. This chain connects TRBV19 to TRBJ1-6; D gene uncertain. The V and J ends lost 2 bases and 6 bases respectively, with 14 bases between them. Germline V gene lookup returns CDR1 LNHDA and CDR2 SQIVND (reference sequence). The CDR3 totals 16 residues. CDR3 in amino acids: CASSINAAQANSPLHF. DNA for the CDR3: TGTGCCAGTAGTATAAACGCCGCGCAAGCTAATTCACCCCTCCACTTT.

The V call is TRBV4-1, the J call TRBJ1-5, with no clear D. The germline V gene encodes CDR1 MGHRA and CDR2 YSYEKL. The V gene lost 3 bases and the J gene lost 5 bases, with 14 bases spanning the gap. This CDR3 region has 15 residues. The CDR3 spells CASSQETRSDQPQHF. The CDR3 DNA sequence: TGCGCCAGCAGCCAGGAAACACGGAGCGATCAGCCCCAGCATTTT.

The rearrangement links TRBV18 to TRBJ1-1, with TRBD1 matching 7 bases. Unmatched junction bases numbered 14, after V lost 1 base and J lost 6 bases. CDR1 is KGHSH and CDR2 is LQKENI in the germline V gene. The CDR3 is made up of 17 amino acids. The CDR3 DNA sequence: TGTGCCAGCTCACCACGGGGCAGGGGGGAAAGCTTTGCTGAAGCTTTCTTT. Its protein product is CASSPRGRGESFAEAFF.

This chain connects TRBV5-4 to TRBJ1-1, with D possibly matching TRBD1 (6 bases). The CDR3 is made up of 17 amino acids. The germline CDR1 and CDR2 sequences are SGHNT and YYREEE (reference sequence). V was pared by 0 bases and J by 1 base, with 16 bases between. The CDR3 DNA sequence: TGTGCCAGCAGCTTGGGGCAGGGGCGCAAGGGGAACACTGAAGCTTTCTTT. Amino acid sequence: CASSLGQGRKGNTEAFF. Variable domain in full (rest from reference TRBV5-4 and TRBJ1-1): ETGVTQSPTHLIKTRGQQVTLRCSSQSGHNTVSWYQQALGQGPQFIFQYYREEENGRGNFPPRFSGLQFPNYSSELNVNALELDDSALYLCASSLGQGRKGNTEAFFGQGTRLTVV.

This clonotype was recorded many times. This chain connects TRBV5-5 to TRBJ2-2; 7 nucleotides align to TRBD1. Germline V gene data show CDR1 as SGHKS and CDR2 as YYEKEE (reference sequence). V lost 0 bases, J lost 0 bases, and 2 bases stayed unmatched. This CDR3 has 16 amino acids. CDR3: CASSLGQGANTGELFF. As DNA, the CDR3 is TGTGCCAGCAGCTTGGGGCAGGGGGCGAACACCGGGGAGCTGTTTTTT. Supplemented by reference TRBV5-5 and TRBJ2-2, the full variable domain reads DAGVTQSPTHLIKTRGQQVTLRCSPISGHKSVSWYQQVLGQGPQFIFQYYEKEERGRGNFPDRFSARQFPNYSSELNVNALLLGDSALYLCASSLGQGANTGELFFGEGSRLTVL.

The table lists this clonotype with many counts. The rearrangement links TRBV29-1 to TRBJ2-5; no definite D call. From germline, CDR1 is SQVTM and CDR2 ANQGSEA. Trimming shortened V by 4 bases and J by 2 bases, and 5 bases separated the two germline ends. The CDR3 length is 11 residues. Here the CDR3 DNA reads TGCAGCGTTGTGTCACAAGAGACCCAGTACTTC. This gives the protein CSVVSQETQYF.

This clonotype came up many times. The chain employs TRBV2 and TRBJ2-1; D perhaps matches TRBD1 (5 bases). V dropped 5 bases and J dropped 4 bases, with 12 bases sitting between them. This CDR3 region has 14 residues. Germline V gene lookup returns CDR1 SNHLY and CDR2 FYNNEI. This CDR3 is CASSFQGQYNEQFF. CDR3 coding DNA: TGTGCCAGCAGTTTCCAGGGCCAATACAATGAGCAGTTCTTC. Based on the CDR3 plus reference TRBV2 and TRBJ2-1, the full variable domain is EPEVTQTPSHQVTQMGQEVILRCVPISNHLYFYWYRQILGQKVEFLVSFYNNEISEKSEIFDDQFSVERPDGSNFTLKIRSTKLEDSAMYFCASSFQGQYNEQFFGPGTRLTVL.

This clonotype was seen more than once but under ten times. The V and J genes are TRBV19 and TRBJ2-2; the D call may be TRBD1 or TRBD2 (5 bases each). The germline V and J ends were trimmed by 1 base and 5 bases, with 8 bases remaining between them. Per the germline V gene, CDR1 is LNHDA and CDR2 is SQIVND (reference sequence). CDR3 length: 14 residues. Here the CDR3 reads CASSIGGSTGELFF. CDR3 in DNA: TGTGCCAGTAGTATAGGGGGGAGTACCGGGGAGCTGTTTTTT.

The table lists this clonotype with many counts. CDR3 in DNA: TGTGCCACCAAATTAGGCAGGGAAAACACCATATATTTT. Its protein is CATKLGRENTIYF. V gene TRBV2 combines with J gene TRBJ1-3, with a tentative D call TRBD1 (5 bases). CDR3 length: 13 amino acids. In germline, CDR1 is SNHLY, CDR2 FYNNEI. With 10 bases removed from V and 6 bases from J, the gap between germline ends came to 16 bases. The full variable domain, in which reference TRBV2 and TRBJ1-3 provide the parts outside the CDR3, is EPEVTQTPSHQVTQMGQEVILRCVPISNHLYFYWYRQILGQKVEFLVSFYNNEISEKSEIFDDQFSVERPDGSNFTLKIRSTKLEDSAMYFCATKLGRENTIYFGEGSWLTVV.

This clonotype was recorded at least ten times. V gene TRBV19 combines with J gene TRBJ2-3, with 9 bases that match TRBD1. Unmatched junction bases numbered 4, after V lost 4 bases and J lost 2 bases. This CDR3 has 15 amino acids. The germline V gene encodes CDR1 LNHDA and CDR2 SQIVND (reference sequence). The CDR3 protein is CASSKGTGYTDTQYF. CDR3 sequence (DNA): TGTGCCAGTAGTAAGGGGACAGGGTACACAGATACGCAGTATTTT. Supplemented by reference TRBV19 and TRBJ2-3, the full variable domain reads DGGITQSPKYLFRKEGQNVTLSCEQNLNHDAMYWYRQDPGQGLRLIYYSQIVNDFQKGDIAEGYSVSREKKESFPLTVTSAQKNPTAFYLCASSKGTGYTDTQYFGPGTRLTVL.

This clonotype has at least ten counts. The CDR3 protein is CSARGPGTGDREAFF. CDR3 DNA: TGCAGTGCTAGAGGCCCCGGGACAGGGGATCGGGAAGCTTTCTTT. The rearrangement uses TRBV20-1 and TRBJ1-1; 10 positions match TRBD1. This CDR3 spans 15 amino acids. The V gene end was trimmed by 1 base and the J gene end by 8 bases; junction bases not matched to a gene: 10. From germline, CDR1 is DFQATT and CDR2 SNEGSKA (reference sequence).

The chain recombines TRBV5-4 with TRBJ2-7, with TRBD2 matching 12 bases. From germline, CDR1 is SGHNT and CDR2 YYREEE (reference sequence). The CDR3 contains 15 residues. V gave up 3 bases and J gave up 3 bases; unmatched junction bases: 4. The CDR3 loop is CASSSGTSGYYEQYF. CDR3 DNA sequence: TGTGCCAGCAGCTCCGGGACTAGCGGGTACTACGAGCAGTACTTC.

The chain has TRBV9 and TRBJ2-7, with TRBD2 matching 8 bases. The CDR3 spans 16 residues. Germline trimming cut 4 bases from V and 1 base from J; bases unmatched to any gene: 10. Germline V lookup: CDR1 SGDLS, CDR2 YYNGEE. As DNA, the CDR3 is TGTGCCAGCAGCCCATCTGCGGGACTAGGGTCCTACGAGCAGTACTTC. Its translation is CASSPSAGLGSYEQYF.

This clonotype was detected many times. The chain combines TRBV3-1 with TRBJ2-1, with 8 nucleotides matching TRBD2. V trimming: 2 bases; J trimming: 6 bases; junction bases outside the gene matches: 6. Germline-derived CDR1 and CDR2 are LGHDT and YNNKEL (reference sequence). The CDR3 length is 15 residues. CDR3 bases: TGTGCCAGCAGCCAAAGCGGGAGTTTAATCAATGAGCAGTTCTTC. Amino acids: CASSQSGSLINEQFF.

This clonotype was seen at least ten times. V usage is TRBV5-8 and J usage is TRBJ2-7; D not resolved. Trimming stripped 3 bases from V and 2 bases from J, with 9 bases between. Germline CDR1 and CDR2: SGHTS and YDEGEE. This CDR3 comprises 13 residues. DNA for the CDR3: TGTGCCAGCAGCTCACGACATACCTACGAGCAGTACTTC. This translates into CASSSRHTYEQYF.

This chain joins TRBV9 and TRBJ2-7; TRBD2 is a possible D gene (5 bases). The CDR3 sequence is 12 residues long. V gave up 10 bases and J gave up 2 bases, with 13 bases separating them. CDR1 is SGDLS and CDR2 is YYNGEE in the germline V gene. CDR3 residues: CAGNGVAYEQYF. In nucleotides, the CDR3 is TGTGCCGGGAACGGGGTTGCCTACGAGCAGTACTTC.

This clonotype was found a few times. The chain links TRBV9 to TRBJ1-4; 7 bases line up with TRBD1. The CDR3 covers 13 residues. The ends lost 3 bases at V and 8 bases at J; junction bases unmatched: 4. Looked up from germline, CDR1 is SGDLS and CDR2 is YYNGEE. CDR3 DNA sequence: TGTGCCAGCAGCGGACAGGGTGAAGAAAAACTGTTTTTT. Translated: CASSGQGEEKLFF.

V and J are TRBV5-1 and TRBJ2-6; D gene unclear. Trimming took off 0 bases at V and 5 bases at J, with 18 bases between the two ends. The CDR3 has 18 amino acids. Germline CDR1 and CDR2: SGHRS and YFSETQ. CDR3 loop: CASSLAFEGLPWANVLTF. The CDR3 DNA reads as TGCGCCAGCAGCTTGGCCTTTGAAGGTCTTCCTTGGGCCAACGTCCTGACTTTC.

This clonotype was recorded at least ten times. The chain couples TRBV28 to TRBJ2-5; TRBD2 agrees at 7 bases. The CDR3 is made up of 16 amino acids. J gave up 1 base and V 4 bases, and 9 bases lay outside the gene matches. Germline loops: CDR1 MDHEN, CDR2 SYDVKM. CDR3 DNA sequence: TGTGCCAGCAGTTCACTGCGGACTAGTCTCCAAGAGACCCAGTACTTC. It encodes CASSSLRTSLQETQYF.

The CDR3 here is CSARKAGVNEQFF. The CDR3, as DNA: TGCAGTGCTAGAAAAGCGGGAGTTAATGAGCAGTTCTTC. This chain joins TRBV20-1 and TRBJ2-1; 8 bases are shared with TRBD2. Trimming at V came to 2 bases and at J to 7 bases, leaving 4 bases not matched to a gene. Germline CDR1 and CDR2: DFQATT and SNEGSKA (reference sequence). CDR3 length: 13 amino acids.

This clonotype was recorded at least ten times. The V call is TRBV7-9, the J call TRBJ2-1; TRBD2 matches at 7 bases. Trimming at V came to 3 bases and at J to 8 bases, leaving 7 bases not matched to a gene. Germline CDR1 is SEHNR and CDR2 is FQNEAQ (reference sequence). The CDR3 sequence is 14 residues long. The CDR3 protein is CASSFGGITDEQFF. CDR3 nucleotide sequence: TGTGCCAGCAGCTTCGGGGGGATTACCGATGAGCAGTTCTTC.

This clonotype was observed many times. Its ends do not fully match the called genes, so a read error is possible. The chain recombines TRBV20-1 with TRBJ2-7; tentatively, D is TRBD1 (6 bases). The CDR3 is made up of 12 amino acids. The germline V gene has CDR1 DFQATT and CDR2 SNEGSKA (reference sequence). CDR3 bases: TGCAGCGCTAGGGGGAGTACCTACGAGCAGTACTTC. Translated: CSARGSTYEQYF.

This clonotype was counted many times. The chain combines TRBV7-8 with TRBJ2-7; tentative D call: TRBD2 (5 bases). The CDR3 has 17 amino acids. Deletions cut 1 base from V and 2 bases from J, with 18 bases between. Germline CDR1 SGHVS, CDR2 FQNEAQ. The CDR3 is CASSLGYLASETYEQYF. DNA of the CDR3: TGTGCCAGCAGCTTAGGGTACCTAGCATCGGAAACCTACGAGCAGTACTTC.

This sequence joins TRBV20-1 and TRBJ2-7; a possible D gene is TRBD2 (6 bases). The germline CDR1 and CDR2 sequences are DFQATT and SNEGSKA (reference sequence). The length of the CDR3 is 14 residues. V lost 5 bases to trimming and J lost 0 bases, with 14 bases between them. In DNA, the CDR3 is TGCAGTGCTCCTCGGGGGTGGGTCTCCTACGAGCAGTACTTC. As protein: CSAPRGWVSYEQYF.

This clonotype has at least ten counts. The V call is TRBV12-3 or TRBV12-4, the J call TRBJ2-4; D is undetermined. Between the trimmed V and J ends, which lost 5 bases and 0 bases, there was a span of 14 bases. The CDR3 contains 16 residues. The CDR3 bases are TGTGCCAGCAGTATTATAGGGTTCTTAGCCAAAAACATTCAGTACTTC. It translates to CASSIIGFLAKNIQYF.